The 5 T cell receptor beta chains below were found in one sample sequenced in a study of PD-L1 blockade in urothelial cancer. Produced via immunoSEQ multiplex PCR; TCRdb's table is partial and in-frame only. This table holds some 52,000 clones, about 80% found once. The sample here was PBMCs, taken around atezolizumab (anti-PD-L1) treatment. The source of these receptors is a man aged 65 to 79 with urothelial cancer.

This clone has ten or more counts. V gene TRBV6-1 combines with J gene TRBJ1-4, with 8 bases identical to TRBD1. CDR1 and CDR2 from the germline V gene are MNHNS and SASEGT. Unmatched junction bases numbered 9, after V lost 5 bases and J lost 7 bases. The CDR3 contains 15 residues. The CDR3 DNA reads as TGTGCCAGCAGTCAACGGACAGGGAAGGGTGAAAAACTGTTTTTT. This codes for CASSQRTGKGEKLFF.

V is TRBV5-4 and J is TRBJ2-3; TRBD2 matches at 8 bases. The CDR3 has 16 residues. Germline CDR1 reads SGHNT; CDR2 reads YYREEE (reference sequence). V was pared by 0 bases and J by 6 bases, with 9 bases of the junction left unmatched. Here the CDR3 DNA reads TGTGCCAGCAGCTTGGTATCGGGAGGGCTCGCCGATACGCAGTATTTT. Residues: CASSLVSGGLADTQYF.

This clone has more than one count but fewer than ten. The rearrangement uses TRBV6-6 and TRBJ1-5; D gene uncertain. This CDR3 comprises 13 residues. Trimming left V 7 bases short and J 2 bases short, with 9 bases between. CDR1 MNHNY and CDR2 SVGAGI come from the germline V gene (reference sequence). The CDR3 here is CASTFIGNQPQHF. CDR3 DNA: TGTGCCAGCACCTTTATAGGCAATCAGCCCCAGCATTTT.

The chain recombines TRBV2 with TRBJ2-3; weak D call: TRBD2 (6 bases). Trimming pared 7 bases from V and 8 bases from J, leaving 13 bases between. Germline V gene sequence: CDR1 SNHLY, CDR2 FYNNEI. CDR3 length: 12 amino acids. CDR3 sequence: CASKSSGSTQYF. CDR3 nucleotides: TGTGCCAGCAAGAGCAGCGGGTCTACGCAGTATTTT.

This chain links TRBV6-1 with TRBJ2-3, with TRBD1 matching 7 bases. Germline CDR1 MNHNS, CDR2 SASEGT. The CDR3 has 14 residues. The V segment lost 8 bases and the J segment 1 base; nucleotides outside the gene matches: 6. The CDR3 nucleotides read TGTGCCAGCGCTCCGGGACAGCGCACAGATACGCAGTATTTT. This translates into CASAPGQRTDTQYF.